The 32 T cell receptor beta chains presented below share a single source sample, sequenced in a study of T cells in Graves' hyperthyroidism and ophthalmopathy. From RNA transcripts, TCR beta CDR3 regions were amplified. With the HTBI primer set, the TCR CDR3 went through a first round of RT-PCR. TCRdb re-derived calls from the multiplex PCR reads in MiXCR, one entry per CDR3 protein. Among approximately 400,000 distinct CDR3 sequences listed, more than 14% were seen once. The source material was blood. Receptors originate from a woman in her thirties with Graves' ophthalmopathy.

This clonotype was observed many times. The chain joins TRBV19 to TRBJ1-5, with D perhaps TRBD1 (6 bases). CDR1 is LNHDA, CDR2 SQIVND, per germline (reference sequence). The V gene lost 6 bases and the J gene lost 5 bases, with 11 bases spanning the gap. The CDR3 extends over 13 amino acids. In nucleotides, the CDR3 is TGTGCCAGTAGGCCACAGGGATATCAGCCCCAGCATTTT. Its protein product is CASRPQGYQPQHF.

This clonotype was observed many times. V and J are TRBV7-2 and TRBJ1-4; 9 bases align to TRBD1. The CDR3 is made up of 14 amino acids. Germline lookup yields CDR1 SGHTA and CDR2 FQGNSA. V trimming: 8 bases; J trimming: 12 bases; junction bases outside the gene matches: 13. Here the CDR3 reads CASARDRAHRELFF. DNA for the CDR3: TGTGCCAGCGCTAGGGACAGGGCTCATAGGGAACTGTTTTTT.

The chain combines TRBV14 with TRBJ1-6, with D possibly TRBD1 on 6 matching bases. This CDR3 has 19 amino acids. Germline V gives CDR1 SGHDN, CDR2 FVKESK. The germline V and J ends were trimmed by 0 bases and 0 bases, with 15 bases remaining between them. This CDR3 reads CASSQEPGQRNSYNSPLHF. In DNA form, the CDR3 reads TGTGCCAGCAGCCAAGAGCCAGGACAGAGGAACTCCTATAATTCACCCCTCCACTTT. Supplemented by reference TRBV14 and TRBJ1-6, the full variable domain reads EAGVTQFPSHSVIEKGQTVTLRCDPISGHDNLYWYRRVMGKEIKFLLHFVKESKQDESGMPNNRFLAERTGGTYSTLKVQPAELEDSGVYFCASSQEPGQRNSYNSPLHFGNGTRLTVT.

In its sample, this clonotype was seen many times. The J gene is TRBJ2-1, the V gene TRBV7-9, with D maybe TRBD2 (6 bases). CDR1 and CDR2 (germline): SEHNR, FQNEAQ (reference sequence). The CDR3 is made up of 16 amino acids. V was pared by 1 base and J by 4 bases, with 14 bases between. The CDR3 region is CASSLEHGGSYNEQFF. In DNA, the CDR3 is TGTGCCAGCAGCTTAGAACACGGAGGGAGTTACAATGAGCAGTTCTTC.

This clonotype was seen only a few times. The chain recombines TRBV7-3 with TRBJ2-2; 8 positions match TRBD2. V shed 5 bases, J shed 5 bases, and the junction held 7 bases outside the gene matches. This CDR3 region has 15 residues. CDR1 SGHTA and CDR2 FQGTGA come from the germline V gene. CDR3 residues: CASSPSSGGTGELFF. DNA of the CDR3: TGTGCCAGCAGCCCCAGTTCGGGGGGGACCGGGGAGCTGTTTTTT.

This clonotype was recorded at least ten times. The chain is built from TRBV7-2 and TRBJ2-1; 8 bases fit TRBD2. CDR1 is SGHTA and CDR2 is FQGNSA in the germline V gene. The CDR3 runs 16 residues. Trimming cost V 6 bases and J 0 bases; bases outside gene matches: 7. The CDR3 DNA reads TGTGCCAGCAGTTTCATCCGGGGGGGCTCCTACAATGAGCAGTTCTTC. Translation gives CASSFIRGGSYNEQFF.

This clonotype has ten or more counts. The rearrangement uses TRBV9 and TRBJ1-1; D unresolved. This CDR3 spans 15 amino acids. Trimming pared 0 bases from V and 0 bases from J, leaving 9 bases between. Germline CDR1 reads SGDLS; CDR2 reads YYNGEE. The CDR3 DNA reads TGTGCCAGCAGCGTAGGAGATACAGTGAACACTGAAGCTTTCTTT. Translated: CASSVGDTVNTEAFF. Filled out from reference TRBV9 and TRBJ1-1, the complete variable domain reads DSGVTQTPKHLITATGQRVTLRCSPRSGDLSVYWYQQSLDQGLQFLIQYYNGEERAKGNILERFSAQQFPDLHSELNLSSLELGDSALYFCASSVGDTVNTEAFFGQGTRLTVV.

This clonotype was counted ten times or more. J is TRBJ2-1 and V is TRBV28; 7 nucleotides align to TRBD1. The germline gives CDR1 MDHEN, CDR2 SYDVKM. J was trimmed by 0 bases and V by 6 bases; bases with no gene match: 5. The CDR3 runs 15 residues. As DNA, the CDR3 is TGTGCCAGCAGCTTAACAGGGGTCTCCTACAATGAGCAGTTCTTC. Its protein product is CASSLTGVSYNEQFF. Based on the CDR3 plus reference TRBV28 and TRBJ2-1, the full variable domain is DVKVTQSSRYLVKRTGEKVFLECVQDMDHENMFWYRQDPGLGLRLIYFSYDVKMKEKGDIPEGYSVSREKKERFSLILESASTNQTSMYLCASSLTGVSYNEQFFGPGTRLTVL.

This clonotype was seen at least ten times. The CDR3 here is CASSKSTTGGSNQPQHF. The CDR3 DNA sequence: TGTGCCAGCAGTAAATCCACTACAGGGGGCTCGAATCAGCCCCAGCATTTT. The V gene is TRBV6-1, the J gene TRBJ1-5, with 9 bases matching TRBD1. The junction had 12 bases not matched to a gene; V was cut back by 5 bases and J by 4 bases. The CDR3 is 17 amino acids. CDR1 and CDR2 (germline): MNHNS, SASEGT.

In its sample, this clonotype was seen once. A much larger clone lies one base from this, so it may be a read error. The rearrangement links TRBV5-1 to TRBJ1-1; TRBD1 might be the D (6 bases). The CDR3 is made up of 15 amino acids. CDR1 SGHRS and CDR2 YFSETQ come from the germline V gene. The CDR3 spells CVSSLETGMNTEAFF. Here the CDR3 DNA reads TGCGTCAGCAGCTTGGAAACAGGGATGAACACTGAAGCTTTCTTT.

This clonotype was seen at least ten times. The rearrangement joins TRBV7-2 to TRBJ2-7; 7 bases are shared with TRBD2. After removal of 1 base from V and 5 bases from J, the junction contained 8 bases not matched to a gene. The CDR3 has 15 residues. The V gene's germline CDR1 is SGHTA and CDR2 FQGNSA. In DNA, the CDR3 is TGTGCCAGCAGCTTAGTTGGGGGGGAAAGGGACGAGCAGTACTTC. Amino acid sequence: CASSLVGGERDEQYF. The full variable domain, its missing parts supplied by reference TRBV7-2 and TRBJ2-7, is GAGVSQSPSNKVTEKGKDVELRCDPISGHTALYWYRQSLGQGLEFLIYFQGNSAPDKSGLPSDRFSAERTGGSVSTLTIQRTQQEDSAVYLCASSLVGGERDEQYFGPGTRLTVT.

The table lists this clonotype with a few counts. V usage is TRBV30 and J usage is TRBJ1-4; TRBD1 matches at 8 bases. The CDR3 runs 16 residues. The germline CDR1 and CDR2 sequences are GTSNPN and SVGIG (reference sequence). Trimming removed 1 base from V and 7 bases from J; junction bases left unmatched: 11. The CDR3 DNA reads as TGTGCCTGGAGTGGGCTCCCGGGACAGGTCTTTGAAAAACTGTTTTTT. It yields the protein CAWSGLPGQVFEKLFF. Drawing the rest from reference TRBV30 and TRBJ1-4, the complete variable domain is SQTIHQWPATLVQPVGSPLSLECTVEGTSNPNLYWYRQAAGRGLQLLFYSVGIGQISSEVPQNLSASRPQDRQFILSSKKLLLSDSGFYLCAWSGLPGQVFEKLFFGSGTQLSVL.

In DNA, the CDR3 is TGTGCCTGGAACAGGGCGAGCAATCAGCCCCAGCATTTT. Translating gives CAWNRASNQPQHF. The V and J genes are TRBV30 and TRBJ1-5; possibly TRBD1 for D (6 bases). The CDR3 loop spans 13 amino acids. The V end was cut by 4 bases, the J end by 1 base, with 8 bases between. Germline V gene sequence: CDR1 GTSNPN, CDR2 SVGIG (reference sequence).

This clonotype was recorded many times. The V call is TRBV7-9, the J call TRBJ2-5, with unresolved D. Germline values: CDR1 SEHNR, CDR2 FQNEAQ (reference sequence). The CDR3 is 11 residues long. Trimming took off 5 bases at V and 2 bases at J, with 3 bases between the two ends. CDR3 amino acids: CASSRQETQYF. The CDR3, as DNA: TGTGCCAGCAGCCGACAAGAGACCCAGTACTTC. The variable domain in full, completed from reference TRBV7-9 and TRBJ2-5, reads DTGVSQNPRHKITKRGQNVTFRCDPISEHNRLYWYRQTLGQGPEFLTYFQNEAQLEKSRLLSDRFSAERPKGSFSTLEIQRTEQGDSAMYLCASSRQETQYFGPGTRLLVL.

This clonotype was seen a few times. The gene calls are TRBV27 and TRBJ2-7; TRBD1 matches 10 bases. Trimming at V came to 6 bases and at J to 12 bases, leaving 11 bases not matched to a gene. Germline V gene lookup returns CDR1 MNHEY and CDR2 SMNVEV (reference sequence). There are 13 residues in the CDR3. The CDR3 spells CASSLIVGQGLYF. In DNA form, the CDR3 reads TGTGCCAGCAGCCTTATCGTGGGACAGGGGTTGTACTTC.

This clonotype was recorded many times. The genes are TRBV11-3 and TRBJ2-3, with no clear D. The germline gives CDR1 SGHNT, CDR2 YENEEA. The V gene lost 3 bases and the J gene lost 0 bases, with 10 bases spanning the gap. The CDR3 is 15 residues long. The CDR3 region has the DNA TGTGCCAGCAGCTTGTGGGGATCTAGCACAGATACGCAGTATTTT. It is translated as CASSLWGSSTDTQYF.

This clonotype was picked up many times. CDR3 residues: CASSSGQTILAFF. The CDR3 DNA follows: TGTGCCAGCTCATCAGGACAGACCATTTTAGCTTTCTTT. The chain recombines TRBV18 with TRBJ1-1, with D perhaps TRBD1 (6 bases). Trimming took 5 bases from V and 10 from J, leaving 17 bases between them. In germline, CDR1 is KGHSH, CDR2 LQKENI. The CDR3 contains 13 residues.

This clonotype was observed at least ten times. J is TRBJ1-5 and V is TRBV6-2 or TRBV6-3; unclear D gene. CDR1 MNHEY and CDR2 SVGEGT come from the germline V gene. CDR3 length: 15 residues. Trimming stripped 5 bases from V and 6 bases from J, with 17 bases between. The CDR3 protein is CASSVGPGRFQPQHF. CDR3 sequence (DNA): TGTGCCAGCAGTGTAGGACCCGGCCGGTTTCAGCCCCAGCATTTT.

This clonotype was seen at least ten times. The rearrangement uses TRBV6-5 and TRBJ2-1; the match to TRBD2 covers 12 bases. The V gene's germline CDR1 is MNHEY and CDR2 SVGAGI. The CDR3 runs to 17 residues. Trimming at V came to 0 bases and at J to 9 bases, leaving 9 bases not matched to a gene. The CDR3 sequence: CASSYSSLAGGNSEQFF. DNA of the CDR3: TGTGCCAGCAGTTACTCGAGTCTAGCGGGGGGGAATAGTGAGCAGTTCTTC.

In this sample, this clonotype turned up a few times. This rearrangement joins TRBV27 to TRBJ1-4; D is undetermined. Germline lookup yields CDR1 MNHEY and CDR2 SMNVEV (reference sequence). Trimming pared 5 bases from V and 6 bases from J, leaving 10 bases between. The CDR3 consists of 13 residues. CDR3 region: CASSMRAYEKLFF. The CDR3 region has the DNA TGTGCCAGCAGTATGAGGGCCTATGAAAAACTGTTTTTT.

On this clonotype itself: Compared with germline, one end of the junction differs, possibly owing to a read error. The chain couples TRBV12-3 or TRBV12-4 to TRBJ1-5; D is unresolved. The CDR3 runs to 14 residues. CDR3 residues: CASSLGQYNQPPHF. Here the CDR3 DNA reads TGTGCCAGCAGTTTAGGGCAGTACAATCAGCCCCCGCATTTT.

This clonotype was seen ten or more times. The V gene is TRBV20-1, the J gene TRBJ1-2, with 10 bases aligning to TRBD1. The J segment lost 2 bases and the V segment lost 4 bases, leaving 7 bases of the junction unmatched. The CDR3 runs to 15 residues. The germline CDR1 and CDR2 sequences are DFQATT and SNEGSKA (reference sequence). CDR3 DNA: TGCAGTGCTAAAATATGGGACAGGGGAAACTATGGCTACACCTTC. This gives the protein CSAKIWDRGNYGYTF.

This clonotype was picked up many times. V is TRBV20-1 and J is TRBJ2-5; 9 nucleotides align to TRBD2. Germline CDR1 DFQATT, CDR2 SNEGSKA (reference sequence). The CDR3 is 14 amino acids. The ends lost 3 bases at V and 2 bases at J; junction bases unmatched: 4. CDR3 amino acids: CSASWGLAQETQYF. For the CDR3, the DNA is TGCAGTGCTAGCTGGGGACTAGCTCAAGAGACCCAGTACTTC.

About this clonotype: The junction departs from the called germline gene at one end, perhaps through a read error. This sequence joins TRBV7-9 and TRBJ1-1, with D possibly being TRBD1 (6 bases). CDR1 SEHNR and CDR2 FQNEAQ come from the germline V gene (reference sequence). CDR3 length: 12 residues. DNA for the CDR3: TGTGCCAGCAGCCAGGGGAACAGTGAAGCTTTCTTT. Protein: CASSQGNSEAFF. The full variable domain, completed using reference TRBV7-9 and TRBJ1-1, is DTGVSQNPRHKITKRGQNVTFRCDPISEHNRLYWYRQTLGQGPEFLTYFQNEAQLEKSRLLSDRFSAERPKGSFSTLEIQRTEQGDSAMYLCASSQGNSEAFFGQGTRLTVV.

This clonotype was counted only a few times. The chain is built from TRBV28 and TRBJ2-1, with TRBD1 matching 10 bases. The CDR3 has 16 residues. Germline assignment: CDR1 MDHEN and CDR2 SYDVKM. Unmatched junction bases numbered 6, after V lost 6 bases and J lost 1 base. CDR3 protein: CASSRQGAISYNEQFF. DNA for the CDR3: TGTGCCAGCAGCCGACAGGGGGCTATATCCTACAATGAGCAGTTCTTC.

A note on this clonotype: A much larger clone sits a single nucleotide away, making a read error possible. The chain couples TRBV20-1 to TRBJ2-5, with TRBD2 matching over 9 bases. The CDR3 contains 14 residues. Germline-derived CDR1 and CDR2 are DFQATT and SNEGSKA (reference sequence). CDR3 loop: CSAQFSGGKESQYF. The DNA for the CDR3 is TGCAGTGCCCAGTTTAGCGGGGGTAAAGAGAGCCAGTACTTC.

This chain joins TRBV6-1 and TRBJ1-1; D unresolved. V dropped 7 bases and J dropped 10 bases, with 28 bases sitting between them. CDR1 is MNHNS, CDR2 SASEGT, per germline. The CDR3 length is 16 residues. CDR3 nucleotides: TGTGCCAGCACCCCCCAAGCCCCTCGCGGGTATAAGGTAGCTTTCTTT. Translated: CASTPQAPRGYKVAFF.

This clonotype has ten or more counts. The genes are TRBV15 and TRBJ2-1; 7 bases map to TRBD1. The ends lost 2 bases at V and 3 bases at J; junction bases unmatched: 7. The germline CDR1 and CDR2 sequences are LNHNV and YYDKDF (reference sequence). The CDR3 loop spans 16 amino acids. The CDR3 region has the DNA TGTGCCACCAGCAGAACCAGGACAGGACACTACAATGAGCAGTTCTTC. As protein: CATSRTRTGHYNEQFF.

This clonotype was counted between two and nine times. This chain joins TRBV5-5 and TRBJ1-5, with D perhaps matching TRBD1 (6 bases). Between the trimmed V and J ends, which lost 4 bases and 11 bases, there was a span of 16 bases. The CDR3 is made up of 13 amino acids. Germline V lookup: CDR1 SGHKS, CDR2 YYEKEE (reference sequence). As DNA, the CDR3 is TGTGCCAGCAGCCAATTGGCCGAGGGGGCCCAGCATTTT. It is translated as CASSQLAEGAQHF.

The V and J genes are TRBV7-3 and TRBJ2-3; D call uncertain. The V gene's germline CDR1 is SGHTA and CDR2 FQGTGA. Trimming stripped 5 bases from V and 1 base from J, with 10 bases between. The CDR3 length is 14 residues. Here the CDR3 reads CASSQNGGTDTQYF. The CDR3 DNA reads as TGTGCCAGCAGCCAAAATGGGGGCACAGATACGCAGTATTTT.

J is TRBJ2-2 and V is TRBV2; D remains unclear. The ends were cut back, 6 bases at V and 0 bases at J, with 8 bases in the middle. The CDR3 runs to 14 residues. Germline V lookup: CDR1 SNHLY, CDR2 FYNNEI. This chain's CDR3 is CASRKGSNTGELFF. The CDR3 DNA reads as TGTGCCAGCAGGAAGGGATCGAACACCGGGGAGCTGTTTTTT.

This clonotype appeared many times. The chain has TRBV3-1 and TRBJ1-1; D perhaps matches TRBD1 (6 bases). The CDR3 is made up of 13 amino acids. CDR1 is LGHDT and CDR2 is YNNKEL in the germline V gene (reference sequence). Trimming took 1 base from V and 5 from J, leaving 8 bases between them. The CDR3 bases are TGTGCCAGCAGCCAAGGGGGGGCGACTGAAGCTTTCTTT. Its translation: CASSQGGATEAFF.